These 27 T cell receptor beta chains were sequenced from one sample in a study of T cells in Graves' hyperthyroidism and ophthalmopathy. What was amplified from RNA transcripts were TCR beta CDR3 regions. During a first-round RT-PCR of the TCR CDR3, the HTBI primer set was used. TCRdb passed the multiplex PCR reads through MiXCR, listing each CDR3 protein once. The sample yields fewer than 450,000 distinct CDR3 sequences, about 18% seen once. Sequenced: blood. The receptor set was obtained from a woman under 40 with Graves' hyperthyroidism that later progressed to Graves' ophthalmopathy.

A few counts support this clonotype. This chain uses TRBV6-1 with TRBJ1-2; D gene unclear. Germline CDR1 MNHNS, CDR2 SASEGT. V shed 5 bases and J shed 3 bases, with 16 bases lying between them. This CDR3 comprises 15 residues. The CDR3 sequence is CASSKGRKGHYGYTF. The CDR3 nucleotides read TGTGCCAGCAGTAAAGGGAGGAAAGGGCACTATGGCTACACCTTC.

The V gene is TRBV12-3 or TRBV12-4, the J gene TRBJ2-7; 14 nucleotides match TRBD2. This CDR3 has 16 amino acids. V was pared by 6 bases and J by 4 bases, with 8 bases of the junction left unmatched. CDR3 bases: TGTGCCAGCAGACCCGGGACTAGCGGGAGTGCGTACGAGCAGTACTTC. Residues: CASRPGTSGSAYEQYF.

This clonotype was recorded many times. The gene calls are TRBV20-1 and TRBJ2-1; possibly TRBD2 for D (5 bases). V dropped 0 bases and J dropped 4 bases, with 13 bases sitting between them. The CDR3 is 15 residues long. Germline-derived CDR1 and CDR2 are DFQATT and SNEGSKA (reference sequence). Here the CDR3 DNA reads TGCAGTGCTAGAGATGGACTTGACGGATACAATGAGCAGTTCTTC. Its protein product is CSARDGLDGYNEQFF.

In its sample, this clonotype was seen many times. This chain joins TRBV11-2 and TRBJ2-7; D uncertain. Germline CDR1 SGHAT, CDR2 FQNNGV. There are 15 residues in the CDR3. V lost 1 base to trimming and J lost 2 bases, with 12 bases between them. In DNA, the CDR3 is TGTGCCAGCAGCTTAGGGCGTAATAGGCCCTACGAGCAGTACTTC. Protein: CASSLGRNRPYEQYF.

This clonotype has at least ten counts. The rearrangement uses TRBV5-1 and TRBJ2-7, with 9 bases fitting TRBD1. The germline CDR1 and CDR2 sequences are SGHRS and YFSETQ. Trimming removed 3 bases from V and 2 bases from J; junction bases left unmatched: 3. This CDR3 spans 14 amino acids. The CDR3 spells CASSWDRVTYEQYF. DNA for the CDR3: TGCGCCAGCAGCTGGGACAGGGTAACCTACGAGCAGTACTTC.

The V call is TRBV12-3 or TRBV12-4, the J call TRBJ1-1; 7 positions agree with TRBD1. The CDR3 is 15 amino acids. With 5 bases clipped from V and 1 base from J, the junction kept 7 bases outside the gene matches. The CDR3 here is CASSIAGTANTEAFF. For the CDR3, the DNA is TGTGCCAGCAGTATTGCCGGGACAGCGAACACTGAAGCTTTCTTT.

This chain connects TRBV18 to TRBJ1-5; weak D call: TRBD1 (5 bases). There are 16 residues in the CDR3. V lost 3 bases and J 0 bases, leaving 12 bases between the germline ends. The germline CDR1 and CDR2 sequences are KGHSH and LQKENI. The CDR3 DNA reads as TGTGCCAGCTCACCTTTGGCAGGGCCTAGCAATCAGCCCCAGCATTTT. Amino acids: CASSPLAGPSNQPQHF.

In its sample, this clonotype was seen many times. The V and J genes are TRBV28 and TRBJ2-7; no reliable D call. CDR1 is MDHEN and CDR2 is SYDVKM in the germline V gene. V dropped 6 bases and J dropped 4 bases, with 16 bases sitting between them. The CDR3 loop spans 14 amino acids. Written as DNA, the CDR3 is TGTGCCAGCAGCAAGGGTGCTGGTTGGTACGAGCAGTACTTC. It is translated as CASSKGAGWYEQYF.

This clonotype was counted many times. The genes are TRBV29-1 and TRBJ1-1, with a weak D call TRBD1 (5 bases). Trimming left V 0 bases short and J 1 base short, with 6 bases between. The germline gives CDR1 SQVTM, CDR2 ANQGSEA. The CDR3 runs to 13 residues. The CDR3 sequence: CSVEDRANTEAFF. In DNA form, the CDR3 reads TGCAGCGTTGAAGACAGGGCGAACACTGAAGCTTTCTTT.

This clonotype was detected a few times. CDR3 amino acids: CASISPGTGVYGYTF. The CDR3 DNA reads TGTGCCAGCATTTCCCCCGGGACAGGAGTCTATGGCTACACCTTC. This rearrangement joins TRBV2 to TRBJ1-2; 8 bases agree with TRBD1. CDR3 length equals 15 residues. V lost 7 bases and J lost 4; bases outside the gene matches: 11. CDR1 and CDR2 (germline): SNHLY, FYNNEI.

This clonotype showed up many times. The chain links TRBV7-2 to TRBJ2-1, with 13 bases fitting TRBD2. Per germline, CDR1 SGHTA and CDR2 FQGNSA. This CDR3 is 17 amino acids long. The trim removed 1 base at V and 7 bases at J, leaving 7 bases unmatched. CDR3: CASSLVRGLAGTNEQFF. The CDR3 region has the DNA TGTGCCAGCAGCTTAGTTAGGGGACTAGCGGGGACTAATGAGCAGTTCTTC.

This clonotype was detected only once. This sequence joins TRBV30 and TRBJ1-2; maybe TRBD1 (6 bases). The CDR3 spans 13 residues. V lost 6 bases and J lost 2, with 13 bases in between. Germline lookup yields CDR1 GTSNPN and CDR2 SVGIG (reference sequence). CDR3: CACYRTENYGYTF. In DNA, the CDR3 is TGTGCCTGCTATAGGACAGAAAACTATGGCTACACCTTC.

The chain combines TRBV11-1 with TRBJ2-5; D is unresolved. The germline gives CDR1 SGHAT, CDR2 FQDESV (reference sequence). V lost 5 bases to trimming and J lost 5 bases, with 15 bases between them. The CDR3 length is 14 residues. Written as DNA, the CDR3 is TGTGCCAGCAGCCCGCGCGGTGGTCGGGAGACCCAGTACTTC. It translates to CASSPRGGRETQYF.

This clonotype was counted ten times or more. Here the CDR3 DNA reads TGTGCCAGCAGCTTAGAGGGGTTAGGCAGCGCAGATACGCAGTATTTT. The encoded protein is CASSLEGLGSADTQYF. The chain combines TRBV11-2 with TRBJ2-3; D is ambiguous. Germline V CDR1 and CDR2: SGHAT, FQNNGV. The CDR3 runs to 16 residues. Deletions cut 0 bases from V and 4 bases from J, with 14 bases between.

V usage is TRBV4-1 and J usage is TRBJ1-4, with D tentatively TRBD1 (6 bases). CDR3 length: 17 residues. Trimming cost V 4 bases and J 4 bases, with 19 bases left between them. Germline V CDR1 and CDR2: MGHRA, YSYEKL. CDR3 sequence (DNA): TGCGCCAGCAGCCCGATAGACTCAGGGGAGATTAATGAAAAACTGTTTTTT. Translation: CASSPIDSGEINEKLFF.

This clonotype was recorded at least ten times. The chain joins TRBV5-1 to TRBJ1-4; the D is unclear. This CDR3 is 14 amino acids long. Trimming pared 3 bases from V and 5 bases from J, leaving 11 bases between. In germline, CDR1 is SGHRS, CDR2 YFSETQ. CDR3 bases: TGCGCCAGCAGCTCCTTGGAGTTAAATGAAAAACTGTTTTTT. It yields the protein CASSSLELNEKLFF.

The table lists this clonotype with many counts. The gene calls are TRBV5-5 and TRBJ2-5; TRBD2 is a possible D gene (5 bases). Germline values: CDR1 SGHKS, CDR2 YYEKEE (reference sequence). This CDR3 is built from 15 residues. V dropped 5 bases and J dropped 3 bases, with 17 bases sitting between them. CDR3 region: CASRQRRADEETQYF. Here the CDR3 DNA reads TGTGCCAGCAGACAACGGCGGGCGGACGAAGAGACCCAGTACTTC.

The CDR3 DNA reads as TGTGCCAGCAGTGAAGTTGGGACAGGGTTCCCAGATACGCAGTATTTT. Translated, it gives CASSEVGTGFPDTQYF. This sequence joins TRBV6-1 and TRBJ2-3, with 9 bases matching TRBD1. V gave up 1 base and J gave up 4 bases; unmatched junction bases: 6. The germline gives CDR1 MNHNS, CDR2 SASEGT. The CDR3 runs 16 residues.

This clonotype was found many times. The V call is TRBV15, the J call TRBJ2-7; D may be TRBD1 (5 bases). Germline V gene lookup returns CDR1 LNHNV and CDR2 YYDKDF (reference sequence). The CDR3 runs 16 residues. V was clipped by 4 bases and J by 0 bases, with 16 bases between them. This CDR3 reads CATSTTGQIPSYEQYF. The CDR3 DNA is TGTGCCACCAGCACCACCGGACAAATACCCTCCTACGAGCAGTACTTC.

This clonotype was recorded at least ten times. V gene TRBV5-1 combines with J gene TRBJ1-2; TRBD1 matches 7 bases. The CDR3 length is 17 residues. CDR1 SGHRS and CDR2 YFSETQ come from the germline V gene. V was clipped by 4 bases and J by 1 base; unmatched bases: 13. Here the CDR3 reads CASSVTTGPLINYGYTF. CDR3 nucleotide sequence: TGCGCCAGCAGCGTGACGACAGGGCCTCTAATTAACTATGGCTACACCTTC.

The chain joins TRBV20-1 to TRBJ1-2; 9 bases fit TRBD1. The CDR3 totals 12 residues. The V and J ends lost 6 bases and 3 bases, in that order; junction bases with no gene match: 2. The germline V gene encodes CDR1 DFQATT and CDR2 SNEGSKA (reference sequence). The CDR3 bases are TGCAGTGCCCGACAGGGGGACTATGGCTACACCTTC. Its protein is CSARQGDYGYTF.

This clonotype was counted many times. The rearrangement links TRBV11-2 to TRBJ2-1; no clear D. The ends were cut back, 1 base at V and 5 bases at J, with 9 bases in the middle. Germline CDR1 is SGHAT and CDR2 is FQNNGV. The CDR3 consists of 14 residues. The CDR3 DNA sequence: TGTGCCAGCAGCTTAGGTAACGCAAACAATGAGCAGTTCTTC. Its translation is CASSLGNANNEQFF.

There are many counts of this clonotype. This sequence joins TRBV30 and TRBJ2-7, with a possible D match to TRBD2 (6 bases). V dropped 4 bases and J dropped 2 bases, with 9 bases sitting between them. CDR3 size: 12 residues. Germline CDR1 reads GTSNPN; CDR2 reads SVGIG (reference sequence). CDR3 sequence reads: CAWTSVAYEQYF. DNA for the CDR3: TGTGCCTGGACTAGCGTGGCCTACGAGCAGTACTTC.

This clonotype was seen a few times. The chain employs TRBV2 and TRBJ2-3, with D tentatively TRBD2 (5 bases). The CDR3 has 14 residues. Trimming stripped 4 bases from V and 2 bases from J, with 10 bases between. The germline gives CDR1 SNHLY, CDR2 FYNNEI. CDR3 bases: TGTGCCAGCAGTGCGCGGGCTTACACAGATACGCAGTATTTT. Protein: CASSARAYTDTQYF.

This clonotype was seen only a few times. The gene calls are TRBV6-1 and TRBJ2-7, with D unresolved. The CDR3 runs to 14 residues. V was cut by 2 bases and J by 3 bases, with 11 bases left in between. Germline CDR1 and CDR2: MNHNS and SASEGT. The chain's CDR3 is CASSEIKADYEQYF. As DNA, the CDR3 is TGTGCCAGCAGTGAAATAAAGGCAGACTACGAGCAGTACTTC.

This clonotype was recorded at least ten times. The chain employs TRBV28 and TRBJ1-1; 9 bases are shared with TRBD1. CDR1 and CDR2 (germline): MDHEN, SYDVKM. The trim removed 8 bases at V and 5 bases at J, leaving 9 bases unmatched. The CDR3 contains 14 residues. The CDR3 sequence is CASGQDRGETEAFF. CDR3 bases: TGTGCCAGCGGTCAGGACAGGGGAGAAACTGAAGCTTTCTTT.

There are many counts of this clonotype. This chain uses TRBV5-8 with TRBJ2-5; perhaps TRBD1 as D (6 bases). This CDR3 contains 17 residues. CDR1 and CDR2 from the germline V gene are SGHTS and YDEGEE. V lost 0 bases and J 1 base, leaving 16 bases between the germline ends. The CDR3 is CASSLVLGHRGQETQYF. CDR3 in DNA: TGTGCCAGCAGCTTGGTCCTGGGACATCGGGGCCAAGAGACCCAGTACTTC. The full variable domain, rest sourced from reference TRBV5-8 and TRBJ2-5, is EAGVTQSPTHLIKTRGQQATLRCSPISGHTSVYWYQQALGLGLQFLLWYDEGEERNRGNFPPRFSGRQFPNYSSELNVNALELEDSALYLCASSLVLGHRGQETQYFGPGTRLLVL.